One sample yielded the 21 T cell receptor beta chains listed below, sequenced in a study of T cells expressing NK-cell markers. TCRdb reanalyzed the 5' RACE reads and collapses them to one entry per CDR3 protein, without DNA. The table for this sample gives a few hundred thousand distinct CDR3 sequences. Sequenced sample: blood T cells: a sorted CD56 or NKG2C T cell subset, CD4+ or CD8+ T cells, or bulk PBMC T cells (not recorded which). These receptors were obtained from a woman aged 45-65 years in good health.

This sequence joins TRBV10-3 and TRBJ1-1; the TCRdb D gene call, TRBD1, has no DNA to confirm it. The CDR3 covers 15 residues. CDR1 and CDR2 (germline): ENHRY, SYGVKD. The CDR3 sequence is CAITRTGGQDTEAFF.

This chain uses TRBV6-5 with TRBJ2-3. This CDR3 comprises 16 residues. Germline CDR1 reads MNHEY; CDR2 reads SVGAGI. The CDR3 loop reads CASSYSRGQAVDTQYF.

The chain's CDR3 is CASSYSRVTGELFF. The V and J genes are TRBV6-5 and TRBJ2-2. Germline V gene data show CDR1 as MNHEY and CDR2 as SVGAGI. CDR3 length equals 14 residues.

V and J are TRBV5-1 and TRBJ2-1; TCRdb calls TRBD2, which cannot be checked without DNA. Germline CDR1 reads SGHRS; CDR2 reads YFSETQ. This CDR3 spans 20 amino acids. This CDR3 is CASSFPGLAGGIRSYNEQFF.

J is TRBJ2-3 and V is TRBV6-5; TCRdb's D call, TRBD1, is unchecked because there is no DNA. This CDR3 has 14 residues. Germline CDR1 MNHEY, CDR2 SVGAGI. CDR3 region: CASTSGQGVHTQYF.

The chain uses TRBV12-3 or TRBV12-4 and TRBJ2-3; the TCRdb D gene call, TRBD2, has no DNA to confirm it. This CDR3 comprises 17 residues. CDR3 amino acids: CASNHWGSGRAGDTQYF.

This sequence joins TRBV5-1 and TRBJ2-7; TCRdb picks TRBD1, but there is no DNA to check that call. The CDR3 runs 14 residues. Germline V lookup: CDR1 SGHRS, CDR2 YFSETQ. This CDR3 reads CASSSGQIQGSLYF.

The V gene is TRBV6-6, the J gene TRBJ1-2. Germline V gene sequence: CDR1 MNHNY, CDR2 SVGAGI (reference sequence). CDR3 length: 15 residues. CDR3 sequence: CASSYNSFVRAGYTF.

V usage is TRBV24-1 and J usage is TRBJ2-1; absent DNA, TCRdb's TRBD2 call cannot be checked. CDR1 and CDR2 from the germline V gene are KGHDR and SFDVKD. CDR3 size: 16 residues. The CDR3 sequence: CATSDPLAGAYNEQFF.

The chain joins TRBV15 to TRBJ1-3; TCRdb's assignment of TRBD1 cannot be checked, as there is no DNA. Germline CDR1 is LNHNV and CDR2 is YYDKDF (reference sequence). The CDR3 loop spans 16 amino acids. The CDR3 protein is CATSSAGQGDGNTIYF.

CDR3 residues: CSVRGGFSTDTQYF. The chain links TRBV29-1 to TRBJ2-3; TCRdb lists TRBD1, though no DNA is available to test this call. Germline-derived CDR1 and CDR2 are SQVTM and ANQGSEA. There are 14 residues in the CDR3.

The chain uses TRBV6-5 and TRBJ2-1; TCRdb lists TRBD2, though no DNA is available to test this call. The CDR3 length is 15 residues. CDR1 MNHEY and CDR2 SVGAGI come from the germline V gene. CDR3 sequence: CASSPLPIPNNEQFF.

The chain has TRBV9 and TRBJ2-5; TCRdb's D call of TRBD2 is untestable without DNA. This CDR3 is 15 amino acids long. CDR1 and CDR2 (germline): SGDLS, YYNGEE. The CDR3 loop reads CASSGGEGLAETQYF.

The rearrangement joins TRBV7-9 to TRBJ2-3. The CDR3 covers 14 residues. Per the germline V gene, CDR1 is SEHNR and CDR2 is FQNEAQ (reference sequence). CDR3 loop: CASSFLSSTDTQYF.

The gene calls are TRBV5-1 and TRBJ2-5; there is no DNA to check the TCRdb D call of TRBD1. The V gene's germline CDR1 is SGHRS and CDR2 YFSETQ. The CDR3 is made up of 14 amino acids. The CDR3 sequence is CASSEYRLQETQYF.

The genes are TRBV11-2 and TRBJ1-1; TCRdb outputs TRBD1, but without DNA this stays unchecked. Germline CDR1 and CDR2: SGHAT and FQNNGV. This CDR3 has 14 amino acids. The CDR3 sequence is CASSHGQGVSEAFF.

The rearrangement uses TRBV12-3 or TRBV12-4 and TRBJ2-1; TCRdb's D call, TRBD2, is unchecked because there is no DNA. The CDR3 consists of 14 residues. CDR3 protein: CASRGTSSYNVQFF.

This sequence joins TRBV29-1 and TRBJ2-1; TCRdb reports TRBD1, a call that lacks DNA to check it against. In germline, CDR1 is SQVTM, CDR2 ANQGSEA. The CDR3 covers 14 residues. CDR3 amino acids: CSAIFGTGIGGQFF.

This chain links TRBV20-1 with TRBJ2-1; TCRdb names TRBD2, which stays unverified in the absence of DNA. This CDR3 is 12 amino acids long. Germline-derived CDR1 and CDR2 are DFQATT and SNEGSKA (reference sequence). CDR3 sequence reads: CSASGPYNEQFF.

CDR3 residues: CASSFFQGADTQYF. The rearrangement links TRBV7-3 to TRBJ2-3; checking the TCRdb D call of TRBD1 is not possible without DNA. This CDR3 has 14 amino acids. Germline CDR1 and CDR2: SGHTA and FQGTGA.

The rearrangement uses TRBV5-1 and TRBJ1-2; TCRdb selects TRBD1, and the lack of DNA leaves this call unchecked. The CDR3 extends over 16 amino acids. The germline V gene has CDR1 SGHRS and CDR2 YFSETQ. The CDR3 reads CASSSGRDGTNYGYTF. Full variable domain (rest looked up from reference TRBV5-1 and TRBJ1-2): KAGVTQTPRYLIKTRGQQVTLSCSPISGHRSVSWYQQTPGQGLQFLFEYFSETQRNKGNFPGRFSGRQFSNSRSEMNVSTLELGDSALYLCASSSGRDGTNYGYTFGSGTRLTVV.